The 10 T cell receptor beta chains reported below all come from one sample, sequenced in a study of T cell repertoires in cytomegalovirus infection. One entry per CDR3 protein results from TCRdb running MiXCR on the reads. The sample contains approximately 500,000 distinct CDR3 sequences, around 11% of which appear only once. The specimen was PBMCs. The receptors were sampled from a human donor in good health (CMV status not recorded). Some clones in this sample may be carry-over from other donors' samples.

This clonotype was picked up many times. J is TRBJ2-5 and V is TRBV7-2; 8 bases are a match to TRBD2. The CDR3 spans 14 residues. V was pared by 4 bases and J by 5 bases, with 6 bases of the junction left unmatched. The V gene's germline CDR1 is SGHTA and CDR2 FQGNSA. This CDR3 reads CASSSGTSGETQYF. The CDR3 DNA follows: TGTGCCAGCAGCTCCGGGACTAGTGGCGAGACCCAGTACTTC.

The rearrangement joins TRBV11-2 to TRBJ2-7, with D perhaps TRBD1 (6 bases). Trimming removed 1 base from V and 3 bases from J, with 13 bases in between. This CDR3 contains 15 residues. Germline V gene lookup returns CDR1 SGHAT and CDR2 FQNNGV. The DNA of the CDR3 is TGTGCCAGCAGCTTAGCGTTCAGGACAGACTACGAGCAGTACTTC. Encoded protein: CASSLAFRTDYEQYF. The whole variable domain, filled in from reference TRBV11-2 and TRBJ2-7, reads EAGVAQSPRYKIIEKRQSVAFWCNPISGHATLYWYQQILGQGPKLLIQFQNNGVVDDSQLPKDRFSAERLKGVDSTLKIQPAKLEDSAVYLCASSLAFRTDYEQYFGPGTRLTVT.

This clonotype was found many times. This chain links TRBV7-3 with TRBJ2-3; 9 positions agree with TRBD2. Trimming at V came to 1 base and at J to 8 bases, leaving 10 bases not matched to a gene. This CDR3 region has 16 residues. Germline V gives CDR1 SGHTA, CDR2 FQGTGA. CDR3 protein: CASSLRLAGTLGTQYF. The CDR3 DNA reads as TGTGCCAGCAGCTTAAGGCTAGCGGGGACCCTCGGTACGCAGTATTTT.

The table lists this clonotype with many counts. This rearrangement joins TRBV3-1 to TRBJ1-2; D not certain. The CDR3 is 15 amino acids. The germline gives CDR1 LGHDT, CDR2 YNNKEL (reference sequence). Trimming pared 7 bases from V and 7 bases from J, leaving 22 bases between. The CDR3, as DNA: TGTGCCAGCACCCCAGAGGGCAGACCGGGCGGTGGCTACACCTTC. This encodes CASTPEGRPGGGYTF.

Many counts were recorded for this clonotype. The rearrangement uses TRBV7-8 and TRBJ2-3; 10 positions agree with TRBD2. Germline trimming cut 0 bases from V and 4 bases from J; bases unmatched to any gene: 4. CDR3 length: 16 residues. Germline-derived CDR1 and CDR2 are SGHVS and FQNEAQ. Here the CDR3 DNA reads TGTGCCAGCAGCTTAGCGGTGACTAGCGGGTCAGATACGCAGTATTTT. Encoded protein: CASSLAVTSGSDTQYF.

The sample holds many counts of this clonotype. This chain links TRBV11-2 with TRBJ2-2, with no clear D. This CDR3 comprises 13 residues. Germline-derived CDR1 and CDR2 are SGHAT and FQNNGV. V was trimmed by 8 bases and J by 4 bases, leaving 11 bases between them. The CDR3 reads CASGWTFTGELFF. Here the CDR3 DNA reads TGTGCCAGCGGATGGACGTTCACCGGGGAGCTGTTTTTT.

There are many counts of this clonotype. The chain recombines TRBV7-2 with TRBJ1-1; the D gene is possibly TRBD1 (5 bases). V was clipped by 5 bases and J by 5 bases, with 9 bases between them. The germline V gene encodes CDR1 SGHTA and CDR2 FQGNSA. The CDR3 length is 12 residues. In DNA form, the CDR3 reads TGTGCCAGCAGCGGGGGGGGAACTGAAGCTTTCTTT. Translated: CASSGGGTEAFF.

To note about this clonotype: Sequence at one end of the junction differs from germline and may be a read error. This chain connects TRBV28 to TRBJ1-1; D is undetermined. The CDR3 runs to 13 residues. Germline V gene data show CDR1 as MDHEN and CDR2 as SYDVKM. The CDR3 bases are TGTGCCAGCCGTTTTGACGGTAACACTGAAGCTTTCTTT. This codes for CASRFDGNTEAFF. Looking up the rest from reference TRBV28 and TRBJ1-1 gives the full variable domain: DVKVTQSSRYLVKRTGEKVFLECVQDMDHENMFWYRQDPGLGLRLIYFSYDVKMKEKGDIPEGYSVSREKKERFSLILESASTNQTSMYLCASRFDGNTEAFFGQGTRLTVV.

Ten or more counts support this clonotype. The chain recombines TRBV6-1 with TRBJ1-5, with D perhaps TRBD1 (6 bases). Trimming pared 5 bases from V and 1 base from J, leaving 15 bases between. Germline lookup yields CDR1 MNHNS and CDR2 SASEGT. This CDR3 has 16 amino acids. The CDR3 region has the DNA TGTGCCAGCAGTACACCGGGGGCAGCCAGCAATCAGCCCCAGCATTTT. It translates to CASSTPGAASNQPQHF.

This clonotype came up many times. The V gene is TRBV5-1, the J gene TRBJ2-4; D gene uncertain. The germline gives CDR1 SGHRS, CDR2 YFSETQ. This CDR3 region has 18 residues. V lost 3 bases to trimming and J lost 0 bases, with 19 bases between them. The DNA of the CDR3 is TGCGCCAGCAGCTCCACTACCCCAGGACGATTAGCCAAAAACATTCAGTACTTC. Its translation: CASSSTTPGRLAKNIQYF.